These 14 T cell receptor beta chains were sequenced from one sample in a study of T cell repertoires in cytomegalovirus infection. One entry per CDR3 protein results from TCRdb running MiXCR on the reads. Counted here are fewer than 550,000 distinct CDR3 sequences, approximately 31% occurring once; the ten biggest clones make up roughly an eighth. Sequences were obtained from PBMCs. The receptor source for this set is a human donor in good health (CMV status not recorded). Some clones in this sample may be carry-over from other donors' samples.

This clonotype was counted only a few times. The chain links TRBV5-4 to TRBJ2-7; D is unresolved. The V end was cut by 4 bases, the J end by 4 bases, with 12 bases between. This CDR3 is built from 13 residues. Germline assignment: CDR1 SGHNT and CDR2 YYREEE (reference sequence). The CDR3 nucleotides read TGTGCCAGCAGCCAGAAATCCCATTACGAGCAGTACTTC. It yields the protein CASSQKSHYEQYF.

This chain links TRBV5-1 with TRBJ1-6; TRBD1 agrees at 8 bases. The CDR3 totals 15 residues. Germline V gives CDR1 SGHRS, CDR2 YFSETQ. The junction had 6 bases not matched to a gene; V was cut back by 0 bases and J by 10 bases. In nucleotides, the CDR3 is TGCGCCAGCAGCTTGGCCGGGACAGGCCGATCACCCCTCCACTTT. Translated, it gives CASSLAGTGRSPLHF.

The chain couples TRBV5-1 to TRBJ2-2; D is undetermined. V was trimmed by 4 bases and J by 6 bases, leaving 22 bases between them. This CDR3 has 17 residues. The germline V gene has CDR1 SGHRS and CDR2 YFSETQ. CDR3 sequence reads: CASSPLIGAYDAGELFF. CDR3 in DNA: TGCGCCAGCAGCCCGCTGATAGGAGCTTATGATGCCGGGGAGCTGTTTTTT.

The chain recombines TRBV5-4 with TRBJ1-1; possible D gene TRBD1, 5 bases. The CDR3 has 13 amino acids. Per germline, CDR1 SGHNT and CDR2 YYREEE (reference sequence). V was trimmed by 0 bases and J by 6 bases, leaving 9 bases between them. The CDR3 spells CASSLGGVAEAFF. The CDR3 DNA sequence: TGTGCCAGCAGCTTGGGAGGGGTGGCTGAAGCTTTCTTT.

This clonotype was found a few times. This chain uses TRBV6-1 with TRBJ1-1, with 9 bases that match TRBD1. Germline V gives CDR1 MNHNS, CDR2 SASEGT. J lost 4 bases, V lost 1 base, and 7 bases had no gene match. The CDR3 sequence is 16 residues long. This CDR3 reads CASSEGLDRGGTEAFF. CDR3 bases: TGTGCCAGCAGTGAAGGGCTGGACAGGGGAGGCACTGAAGCTTTCTTT.

The chain employs TRBV12-3 or TRBV12-4 and TRBJ2-2; D is uncertain. The CDR3 is 13 residues long. The ends were cut back, 5 bases at V and 4 bases at J, with 8 bases in the middle. The CDR3 sequence: CASSLRSTGELFF. DNA for the CDR3: TGTGCCAGCAGTCTCAGGAGCACCGGGGAGCTGTTTTTT.

There are a few counts of this clonotype. This chain uses TRBV4-1 with TRBJ1-3; no clear D. The CDR3 runs to 15 residues. V lost 0 bases, J lost 3 bases, and 9 bases lay in between. Germline lookup yields CDR1 MGHRA and CDR2 YSYEKL. For the CDR3, the DNA is TGCGCCAGCAGCCAAGATGGAGACCTTGGAAACACCATATATTTT. It is translated as CASSQDGDLGNTIYF.

This chain joins TRBV19 and TRBJ2-3; D is uncertain. There are 12 residues in the CDR3. Germline assignment: CDR1 LNHDA and CDR2 SQIVND (reference sequence). The V and J ends lost 4 bases and 2 bases respectively, with 4 bases between them. For the CDR3, the DNA is TGTGCCAGTAGTACCAACACAGATACGCAGTATTTT. Its protein is CASSTNTDTQYF. The full variable domain, with the rest looked up from reference TRBV19 and TRBJ2-3, is DGGITQSPKYLFRKEGQNVTLSCEQNLNHDAMYWYRQDPGQGLRLIYYSQIVNDFQKGDIAEGYSVSREKKESFPLTVTSAQKNPTAFYLCASSTNTDTQYFGPGTRLTVL.

This clonotype has a count of ten or more. The chain couples TRBV7-2 to TRBJ2-3; TRBD1 might be the D (6 bases). The CDR3 totals 15 residues. Germline V gene lookup returns CDR1 SGHTA and CDR2 FQGNSA. Trimming cost V 3 bases and J 0 bases, with 10 bases left between them. The CDR3 is CASSFTGLSTDTQYF. The DNA for the CDR3 is TGTGCCAGCAGCTTTACAGGGTTAAGCACAGATACGCAGTATTTT.

The table lists this clonotype with many counts. The chain is built from TRBV7-3 and TRBJ2-3; D perhaps matches TRBD2 (5 bases). V shed 3 bases and J shed 2 bases, with 9 bases lying between them. This CDR3 is 14 amino acids long. CDR1 SGHTA and CDR2 FQGTGA come from the germline V gene. In DNA, the CDR3 is TGTGCCAGCAGCTTCGGACTGTCCACAGATACGCAGTATTTT. It translates to CASSFGLSTDTQYF.

The V gene is TRBV5-6, the J gene TRBJ2-4, with D hard to call. Germline V gene sequence: CDR1 SGHDT, CDR2 YYEEEE. This CDR3 contains 13 residues. Trimming shortened V by 4 bases and J by 1 base, and 6 bases separated the two germline ends. The CDR3 is CASSRPAKNIQYF. In DNA form, the CDR3 reads TGTGCCAGCAGCAGGCCGGCCAAAAACATTCAGTACTTC.

The chain uses TRBV7-8 and TRBJ2-3; TRBD1 is a possible D gene (5 bases). Germline-derived CDR1 and CDR2 are SGHVS and FQNEAQ. The CDR3 is made up of 13 amino acids. Written as DNA, the CDR3 is TGTGCAAGAAGCTCGATGCGGACATATACGCAGTATTTT. Protein sequence: CARSSMRTYTQYF.

This clonotype appeared many times. The rearrangement joins TRBV7-2 to TRBJ1-1; the match to TRBD1 covers 9 bases. The CDR3 is made up of 12 amino acids. The germline V gene encodes CDR1 SGHTA and CDR2 FQGNSA. Germline trimming cut 4 bases from V and 8 bases from J; bases unmatched to any gene: 2. Written as DNA, the CDR3 is TGTGCCAGCAGCTACGGGACAGGGGAAGCTTTCTTT. Its translation is CASSYGTGEAFF. Variable domain in full (rest from reference TRBV7-2 and TRBJ1-1): GAGVSQSPSNKVTEKGKDVELRCDPISGHTALYWYRQSLGQGLEFLIYFQGNSAPDKSGLPSDRFSAERTGGSVSTLTIQRTQQEDSAVYLCASSYGTGEAFFGQGTRLTVV.

The V gene is TRBV4-1, the J gene TRBJ1-5; 10 bases map to TRBD1. With V trimmed by 0 bases and J by 9 bases, 8 bases remained unmatched. The germline V gene has CDR1 MGHRA and CDR2 YSYEKL. The CDR3 is made up of 16 amino acids. In DNA form, the CDR3 reads TGCGCCAGCAGCCAAGAGCAGACAGGGGGCTTGGGGCCCCAGCATTTT. Translated: CASSQEQTGGLGPQHF.